This TCR beta chain was captured in a study of shared clonotypes between healthy human individuals (dated by TCRdb to 2019 to 2021). A note on the overall study: The cohort included a few men and two women between 18 and 49 years of age. For each donor, three plates each were used for CD4 naive and CD4 memory, two plates were used for CD8 naive, and one plate was used for CD8 memory. To estimate repertoire size and how much clonotype sharing occurs between individuals, the study deeply sequenced the blood TCR repertoires of five healthy adults. Different laboratories and diverse techniques were used to prepare libraries and sequence TCR repertoires, to increase sequencing depth and limit assay-specific biases. Between about 0.9 and 10 billion PBMCs per donor were obtained by leukapheresis.

The donors were healthy, HIV-negative adults with no recently reported acute infections or vaccinations. All donors were Caucasian adults living in Nashville, Tennessee, USA. CD4+ T cells were enriched by magnetic negative selection; naive cells were then positively selected on CD45RA, and the negative fraction formed the memory subset. Blood was collected by leukapheresis, and PBMCs were isolated by Ficoll-Histopaque density gradient centrifugation and then cryopreserved in liquid nitrogen vapor phase. Analytical flow cytometry was used to check the purity and quantity of every magnetically sorted T cell population. Genomic DNA was isolated from every sorted fraction and measured by UV absorbance on a Nanodrop 2000c. A remark on this clone: Its antigen specificity is not known. No much larger clone is present one base from it, and per-base qualities are unavailable.

TCR CDR3 regions were amplified from genomic DNA by multiplex PCR using the deep immunoSEQ assay. Extracted genomic DNA from each cell subset was spread evenly across all wells of several immunoSEQ 96-well plates, with each plate serving as a replicate. For sorted subsets, approximately 210 ng genomic DNA, equal to about 30,000 T cell genomes, was loaded into each replicate PCR. Purified libraries were measured with a Qubit 3.0 fluorometer, size-checked on a Bioanalyzer 2100, and measured again with the KAPA Library Quantification kit. Every immunoSEQ 96-well plate was sequenced on a dedicated single-read 150-cycle Illumina NextSeq 550 flow cell. The paper's processing steps were these. Because the immunoSEQ output included only junctional sequences and no quality scores, the filtering could not be the same as the filtering used for full-length reads. Sequences were annotated with PyIR, a Python wrapper for IgBLAST v1.9, using IMGT germline references to assign V/J genes and CDR3. Reads with weak V/J assignments (E-value above 1e-6), missing CDR3, stop codons, out-of-frame junctions, or ambiguous translated residues were removed. A V3J clonotype was defined by an identical inferred V gene, J gene, and CDR3 amino acid sequence. To compute the percentage overlap between repertoires, the number of shared unique clonotypes was divided by the size of the smaller repertoire. Repertoire richness was assessed with RTK rarefaction, the Chao1 estimator, and Recon v2.1 estimates of unobserved clonotypes. Generation probabilities for all TCRbeta clonotypes obtained by the gDNA method from a handful of donors were computed using OLGA. The source is immuneACCESS, and TCRdb retained only in-frame sequences with V and J called. Part of the clones is not carried over; for the studies checked, unresolved V genes explain less than half of this, and the remainder is unexplained. The V and J calls and the clone size are those of that table, but D and trimming were determined from the DNA. The sample table lists some 1,600,000 clones, around 98% of them with a count of one. 0.45% of the sample comes from the top ten.

General conclusions and limits of the study: Sampling was restricted to blood, and TCR repertoires in tissue are likely to differ from TCR repertoires in blood. Pairwise subsampling led to the expectation that sequencing depth would affect the degree of clonotype sharing among donors. Larger estimated clonotype richness was generally found for naive subsets than for memory subsets. Compared with non-shared clonotypes, clonotypes shared by all four sorted-subset donors had higher generation probabilities. Even with the large sequencing depth, rarefaction of the sorted-subset datasets indicated that sequencing was incomplete. The small number of donors limited the genetic and exposure-history diversity represented. Sharing across several donors was observed for about 5% of naive CD4, under 4% of naive CD8, 2% to 2.5% of memory CD4, and less than 0.45% of memory CD8 clonotypes.

For CDR1 and CDR2, the germline V gene lists SGHAT and FQNNGV. From its cysteine to its phenylalanine, the CDR3 spans 14 amino acids. The sequence is cut down to CDR3 DNA, 42 bases in frame from base 1. V loses 0 bases of germline sequence and J loses 5 bases, and the interval between the two ends is 10 bases. The clonotype originates from a man aged 25 to 40 in good health. The sequence is built from TRBV11-2 and TRBJ1-2, with the D gene not confidently named. The specimen was naive CD4+ T cells sorted from blood. What this sample's cell subset or site label stands for: CD45RA+ positively selected. CDR3 region: CASSLDGPVYGYTF. The nucleotides are TGTGCCAGCAGCTTAGATGGACCGGTTTATGGCTACACCTTC.